This is a list of T cell receptor beta chains from one sample in a study of T cell responses to AZD1222 COVID-19 vaccine. The data were produced by immunoSEQ multiplex PCR, yet TCRdb's version contains in-frame clones alone and is incomplete. The sample carries 110,000 or so clones, roughly 86% recorded once. Source: peripheral blood, taken on day 0 of MenACWY control vaccination. The receptors originated from an adult in good health. Each CDR3 is given without its conserved first and last residue. Clone size, where shown, is once, few, many, or a class for clones that have expanded.

ASSAPRGWDTQY | - | TRBV28
ASSSRSRQGGNEQF | - | TRBV5-1
ASSTGASYEQY | - | TRBV7-3
ASSQDRRGEPQH | - | TRBV4-3
ASGSPPESTDTQY | - | TRBV21-1
ASSPTRTADEQF | - | TRBV7-8
ATSTPGRRLF | - | TRBV15
ASSEADRGYEQY | - | TRBV6-1
ASSQGTGFLSGYT | - | TRBV4-1
ASSLDRGPDNEQF | - | TRBV5-1
ASSEYGGAYGYT | - | TRBV25-1
ASSLRLSDSGGLSYNEQF | - | TRBV9
ASSQDRFGQPQH | few | TRBV3-1/TRBV3-2
LDPGLAGVRSYEQY | - | TRBV6-4
ASSLGTGSYNEQF | - | TRBV7-2
ASSFLGQGIREQF | - | TRBV28
ASSPRTGRGTEAF | once | TRBV2
ASSLVGEWDGYT | few | TRBV5-5
ASSLGGTFSYEQY | - | TRBV7-6
ASSPRGSYGYT | - | TRBV14
ASSYEGTRTGEQY | - | TRBV6-5
ASSSLAGAYNEQF | - | TRBV7-3
ASSEGPNPTGFDEQY | once | TRBV2
ASSPRGTATNEKLF | - | TRBV11-2
SVGVTGSGDTQY | - | TRBV29-1
ASSPMAGRGSTDTQY | - | TRBV4-2
SASEGNPTEAF | - | TRBV20-1
ASSENARTDTQY | - | TRBV2